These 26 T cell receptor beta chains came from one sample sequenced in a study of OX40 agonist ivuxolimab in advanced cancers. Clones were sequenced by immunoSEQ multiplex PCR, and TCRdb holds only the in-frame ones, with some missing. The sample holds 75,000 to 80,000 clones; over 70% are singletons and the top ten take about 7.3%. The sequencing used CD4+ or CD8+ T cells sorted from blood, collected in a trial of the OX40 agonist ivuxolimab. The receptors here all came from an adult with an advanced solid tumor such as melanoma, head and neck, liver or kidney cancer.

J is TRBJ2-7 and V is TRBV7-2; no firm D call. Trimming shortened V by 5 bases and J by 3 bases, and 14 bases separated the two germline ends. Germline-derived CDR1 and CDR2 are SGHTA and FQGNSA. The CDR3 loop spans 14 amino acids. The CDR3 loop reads CASSPRGKFYEQYF. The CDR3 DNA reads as TGTGCCAGCAGCCCGAGAGGAAAATTCTACGAGCAGTACTTC.

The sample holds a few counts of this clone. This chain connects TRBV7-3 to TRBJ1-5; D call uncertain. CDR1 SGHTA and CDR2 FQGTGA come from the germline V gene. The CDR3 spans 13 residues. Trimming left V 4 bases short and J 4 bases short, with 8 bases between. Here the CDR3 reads CASSSQSNQPQHF. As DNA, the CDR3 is TGTGCCAGCAGCTCCCAAAGTAATCAGCCCCAGCATTTT.

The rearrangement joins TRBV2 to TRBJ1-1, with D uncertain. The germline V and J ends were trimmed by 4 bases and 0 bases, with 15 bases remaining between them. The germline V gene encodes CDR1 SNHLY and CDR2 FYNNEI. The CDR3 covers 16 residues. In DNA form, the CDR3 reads TGTGCCAGCAGTGTCGAATACGGGTCCCTGAACACTGAAGCTTTCTTT. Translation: CASSVEYGSLNTEAFF.

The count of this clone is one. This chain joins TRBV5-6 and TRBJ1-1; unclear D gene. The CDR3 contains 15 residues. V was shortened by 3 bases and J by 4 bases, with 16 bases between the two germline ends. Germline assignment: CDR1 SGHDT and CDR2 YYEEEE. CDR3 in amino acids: CASSSPGEGGTEAFF. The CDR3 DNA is TGTGCCAGCAGCTCCCCGGGTGAGGGTGGCACTGAAGCTTTCTTT.

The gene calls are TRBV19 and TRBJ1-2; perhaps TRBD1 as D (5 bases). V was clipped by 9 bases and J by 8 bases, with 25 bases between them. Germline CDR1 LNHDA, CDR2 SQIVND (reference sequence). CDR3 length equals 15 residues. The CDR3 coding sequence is TGTGCCAGCCAAAATATCGGGGCAGGGAGAAGGGGCTACACCTTC. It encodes CASQNIGAGRRGYTF.

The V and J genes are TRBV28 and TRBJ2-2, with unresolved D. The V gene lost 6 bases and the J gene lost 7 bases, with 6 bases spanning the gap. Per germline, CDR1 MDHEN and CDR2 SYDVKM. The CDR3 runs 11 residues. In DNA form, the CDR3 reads TGTGCCAGCAGGGAGATCGGGGAGCTGTTTTTT. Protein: CASREIGELFF.

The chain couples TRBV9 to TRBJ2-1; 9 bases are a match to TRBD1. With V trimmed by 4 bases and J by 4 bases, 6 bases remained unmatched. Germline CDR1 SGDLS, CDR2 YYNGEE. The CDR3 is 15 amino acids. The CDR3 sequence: CASSTRDRAYNEQFF. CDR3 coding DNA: TGTGCCAGCAGCACTCGGGACAGGGCATACAATGAGCAGTTCTTC.

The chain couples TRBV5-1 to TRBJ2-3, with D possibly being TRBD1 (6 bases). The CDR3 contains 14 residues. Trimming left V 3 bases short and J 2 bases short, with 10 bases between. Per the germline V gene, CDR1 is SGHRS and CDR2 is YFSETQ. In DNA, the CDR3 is TGCGCCAGCAGCTCGAGGACAGCCACAGATACGCAGTATTTT. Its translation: CASSSRTATDTQYF.

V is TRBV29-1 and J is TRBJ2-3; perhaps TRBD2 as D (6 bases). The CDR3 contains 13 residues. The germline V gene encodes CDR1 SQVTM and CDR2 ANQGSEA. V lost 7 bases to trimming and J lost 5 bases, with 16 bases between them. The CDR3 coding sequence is TGCAGCGGGACCGGAGGGGCGGGAGATACGCAGTATTTT. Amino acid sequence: CSGTGGAGDTQYF.

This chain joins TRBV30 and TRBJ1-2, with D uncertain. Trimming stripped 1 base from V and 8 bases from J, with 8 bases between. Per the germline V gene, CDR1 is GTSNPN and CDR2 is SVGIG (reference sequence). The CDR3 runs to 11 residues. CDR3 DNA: TGTGCCTGGAGTGCTGGTGAAGGCTACACCTTC. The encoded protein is CAWSAGEGYTF.

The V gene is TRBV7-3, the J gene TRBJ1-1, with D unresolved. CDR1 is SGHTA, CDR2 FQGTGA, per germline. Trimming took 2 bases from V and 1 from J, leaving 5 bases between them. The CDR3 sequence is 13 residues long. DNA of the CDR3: TGTGCCAGCAGCTTACGGGCGAACACTGAAGCTTTCTTT. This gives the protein CASSLRANTEAFF. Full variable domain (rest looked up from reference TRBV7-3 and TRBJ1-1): GAGVSQTPSNKVTEKGKYVELRCDPISGHTALYWYRQSLGQGPEFLIYFQGTGAADDSGLPNDRFFAVRPEGSVSTLKIQRTERGDSAVYLCASSLRANTEAFFGQGTRLTVV.

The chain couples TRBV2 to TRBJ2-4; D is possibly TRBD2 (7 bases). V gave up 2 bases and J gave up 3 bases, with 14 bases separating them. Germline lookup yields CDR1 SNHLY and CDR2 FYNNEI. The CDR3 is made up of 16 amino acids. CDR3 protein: CASSERGGAGKNIQYF. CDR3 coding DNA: TGTGCCAGCAGTGAACGAGGGGGGGCTGGCAAAAACATTCAGTACTTC.

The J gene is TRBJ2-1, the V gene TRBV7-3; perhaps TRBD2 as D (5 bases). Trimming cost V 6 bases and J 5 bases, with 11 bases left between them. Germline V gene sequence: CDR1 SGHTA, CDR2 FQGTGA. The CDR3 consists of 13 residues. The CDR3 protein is CASSLTIDNEQFF. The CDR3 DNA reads TGTGCCAGCAGTTTGACTATAGACAATGAGCAGTTCTTC.

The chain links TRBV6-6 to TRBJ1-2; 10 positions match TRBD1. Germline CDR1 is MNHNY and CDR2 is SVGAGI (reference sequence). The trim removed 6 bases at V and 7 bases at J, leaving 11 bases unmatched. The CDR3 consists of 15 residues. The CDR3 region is CASSYPTGGNRGYTF. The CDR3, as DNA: TGTGCCAGCAGCTATCCGACAGGGGGCAATCGTGGCTACACCTTC.

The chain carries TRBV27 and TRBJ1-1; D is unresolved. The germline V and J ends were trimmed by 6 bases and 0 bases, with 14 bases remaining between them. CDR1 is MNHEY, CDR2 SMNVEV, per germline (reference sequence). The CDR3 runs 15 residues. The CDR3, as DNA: TGTGCCAGCAGAGACCCAACACGTATGAACACTGAAGCTTTCTTT. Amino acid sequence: CASRDPTRMNTEAFF.

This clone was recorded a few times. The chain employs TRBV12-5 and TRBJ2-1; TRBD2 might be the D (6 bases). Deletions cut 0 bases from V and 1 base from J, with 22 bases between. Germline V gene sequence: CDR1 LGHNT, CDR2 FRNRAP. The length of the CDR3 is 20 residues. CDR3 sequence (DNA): TGTGCTAGTGGTTTGGTTCCTCGGTGGGGCGGGGCGATATCCTACAATGAGCAGTTCTTC. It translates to CASGLVPRWGGAISYNEQFF.

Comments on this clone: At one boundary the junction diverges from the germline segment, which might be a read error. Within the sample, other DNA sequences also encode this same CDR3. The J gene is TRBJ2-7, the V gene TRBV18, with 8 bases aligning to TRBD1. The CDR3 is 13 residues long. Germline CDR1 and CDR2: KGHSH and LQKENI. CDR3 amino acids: CASSPQGAYEQYF. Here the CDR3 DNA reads TGTGCCAGCTCCCCACAGGGGGCCTACGAGCAGTACTTC.

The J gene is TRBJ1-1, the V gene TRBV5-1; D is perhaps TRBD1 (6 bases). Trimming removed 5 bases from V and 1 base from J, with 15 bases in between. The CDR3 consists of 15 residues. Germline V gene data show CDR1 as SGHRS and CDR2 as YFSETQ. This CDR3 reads CASSYTGWGNTEAFF. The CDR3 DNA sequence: TGCGCCAGCAGTTATACAGGGTGGGGGAACACTGAAGCTTTCTTT.

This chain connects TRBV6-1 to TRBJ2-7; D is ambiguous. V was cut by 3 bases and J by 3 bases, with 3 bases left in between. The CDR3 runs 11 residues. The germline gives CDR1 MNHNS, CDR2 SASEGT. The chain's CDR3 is CASSEYYEQYF. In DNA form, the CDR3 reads TGTGCCAGCAGTGAGTACTACGAGCAGTACTTC.

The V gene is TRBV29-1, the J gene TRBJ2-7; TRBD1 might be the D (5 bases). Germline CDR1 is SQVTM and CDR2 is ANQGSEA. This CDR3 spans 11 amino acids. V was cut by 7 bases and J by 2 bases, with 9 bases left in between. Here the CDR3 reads CSGQDTYEQYF. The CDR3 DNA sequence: TGCAGCGGGCAGGACACCTACGAGCAGTACTTC.

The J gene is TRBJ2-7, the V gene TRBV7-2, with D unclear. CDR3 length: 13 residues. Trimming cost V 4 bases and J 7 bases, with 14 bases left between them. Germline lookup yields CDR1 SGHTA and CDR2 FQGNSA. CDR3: CASSSARAREQYF. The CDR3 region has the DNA TGTGCCAGCAGCTCTGCTCGAGCTCGGGAGCAGTACTTC.

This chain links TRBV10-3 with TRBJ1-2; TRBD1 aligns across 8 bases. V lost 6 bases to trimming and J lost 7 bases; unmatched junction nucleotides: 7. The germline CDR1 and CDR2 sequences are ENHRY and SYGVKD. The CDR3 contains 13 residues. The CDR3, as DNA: TGTGCCATCAGGTCGACAGGGGAGGGTGGCTACACCTTC. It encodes CAIRSTGEGGYTF.

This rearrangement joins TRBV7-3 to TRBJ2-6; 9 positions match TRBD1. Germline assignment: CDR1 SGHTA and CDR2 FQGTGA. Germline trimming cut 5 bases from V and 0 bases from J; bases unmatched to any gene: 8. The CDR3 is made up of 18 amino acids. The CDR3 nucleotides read TGTGCCAGCAGCCCCCGGGACAGGGCCTTCTCTGGGGCCAACGTCCTGACTTTC. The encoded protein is CASSPRDRAFSGANVLTF.

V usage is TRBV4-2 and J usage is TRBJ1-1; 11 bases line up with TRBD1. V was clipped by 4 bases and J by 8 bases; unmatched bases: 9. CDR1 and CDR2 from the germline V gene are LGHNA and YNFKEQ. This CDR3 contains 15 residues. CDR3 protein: CASSPSRTGGSEAFF. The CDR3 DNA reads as TGTGCCAGCAGCCCGTCGCGGACAGGGGGCTCCGAAGCTTTCTTT.

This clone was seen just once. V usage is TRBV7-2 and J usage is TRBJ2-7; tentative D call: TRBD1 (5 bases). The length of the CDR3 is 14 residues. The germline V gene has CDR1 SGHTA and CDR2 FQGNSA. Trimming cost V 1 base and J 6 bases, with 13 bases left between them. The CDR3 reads CASSLGVGRVEQYF. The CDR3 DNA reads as TGTGCCAGCAGCTTAGGAGTAGGCAGGGTCGAGCAGTACTTC.

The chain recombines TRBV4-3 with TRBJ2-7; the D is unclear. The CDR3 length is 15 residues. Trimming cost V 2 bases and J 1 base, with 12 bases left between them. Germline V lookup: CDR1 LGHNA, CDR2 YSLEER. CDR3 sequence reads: CASSQFDGSSYEQYF. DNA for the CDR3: TGCGCCAGCAGCCAATTTGATGGCTCGTCCTACGAGCAGTACTTC.